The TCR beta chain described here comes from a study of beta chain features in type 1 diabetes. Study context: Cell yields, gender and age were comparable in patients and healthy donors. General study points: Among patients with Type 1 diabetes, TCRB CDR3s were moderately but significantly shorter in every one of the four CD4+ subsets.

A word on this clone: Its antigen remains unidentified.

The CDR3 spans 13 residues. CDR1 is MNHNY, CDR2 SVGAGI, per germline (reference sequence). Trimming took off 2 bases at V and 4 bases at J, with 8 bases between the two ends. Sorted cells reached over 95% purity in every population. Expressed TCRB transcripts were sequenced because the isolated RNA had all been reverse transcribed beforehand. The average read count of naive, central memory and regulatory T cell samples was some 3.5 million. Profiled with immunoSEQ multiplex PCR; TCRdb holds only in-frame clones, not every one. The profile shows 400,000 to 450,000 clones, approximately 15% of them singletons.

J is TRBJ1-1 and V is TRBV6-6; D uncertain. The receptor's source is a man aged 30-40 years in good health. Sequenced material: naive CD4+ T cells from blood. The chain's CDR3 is CASSYDLGTEAFF. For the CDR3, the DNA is TGTGCCAGCAGTTACGATTTGGGCACTGAAGCTTTCTTT.